The clone carrying this T cell receptor (beta chain) was picked up many times. Its cognate antigen is unknown. TCRdb itself ran the 5' RACE reads through MiXCR, one entry per CDR3 protein. This sample has around 340,000 distinct CDR3 sequences, with approximately 9.1% found just once. This sample stems from a study of identical twins. Study observations and caveats: The more abundant beta clonotypes in cord blood had fewer insertions, and memory repertoires did not show this.

This CDR3 comprises 14 residues. V shed 2 bases and J shed 5 bases, with 12 bases lying between them. CDR1 MGHDK and CDR2 SYGVNS come from the germline V gene. This chain joins TRBV25-1 and TRBJ1-1, with D uncertain. Material: naive T cells sorted from blood. This receptor was identified in a woman between 45 and 65 years old in good health. The CDR3 loop reads CASSEGIGWTEAFF. CDR3 bases: TGTGCCAGCAGTGAAGGCATCGGGTGGACTGAAGCTTTCTTT.